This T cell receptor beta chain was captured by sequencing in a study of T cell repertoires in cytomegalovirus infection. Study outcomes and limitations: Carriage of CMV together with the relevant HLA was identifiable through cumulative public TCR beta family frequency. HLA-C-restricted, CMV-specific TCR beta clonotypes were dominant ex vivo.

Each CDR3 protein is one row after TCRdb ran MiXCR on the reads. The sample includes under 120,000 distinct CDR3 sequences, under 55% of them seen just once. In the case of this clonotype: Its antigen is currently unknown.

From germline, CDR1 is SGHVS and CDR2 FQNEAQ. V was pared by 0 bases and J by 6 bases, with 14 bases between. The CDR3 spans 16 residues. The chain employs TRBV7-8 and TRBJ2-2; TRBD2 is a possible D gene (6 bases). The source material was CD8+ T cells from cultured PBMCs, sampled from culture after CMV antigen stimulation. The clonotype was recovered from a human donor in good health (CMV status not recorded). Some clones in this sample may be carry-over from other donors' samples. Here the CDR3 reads CASSLAPRGMAGELFF. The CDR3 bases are TGTGCCAGCAGCTTAGCGCCCCGGGGGATGGCCGGGGAGCTGTTTTTT.